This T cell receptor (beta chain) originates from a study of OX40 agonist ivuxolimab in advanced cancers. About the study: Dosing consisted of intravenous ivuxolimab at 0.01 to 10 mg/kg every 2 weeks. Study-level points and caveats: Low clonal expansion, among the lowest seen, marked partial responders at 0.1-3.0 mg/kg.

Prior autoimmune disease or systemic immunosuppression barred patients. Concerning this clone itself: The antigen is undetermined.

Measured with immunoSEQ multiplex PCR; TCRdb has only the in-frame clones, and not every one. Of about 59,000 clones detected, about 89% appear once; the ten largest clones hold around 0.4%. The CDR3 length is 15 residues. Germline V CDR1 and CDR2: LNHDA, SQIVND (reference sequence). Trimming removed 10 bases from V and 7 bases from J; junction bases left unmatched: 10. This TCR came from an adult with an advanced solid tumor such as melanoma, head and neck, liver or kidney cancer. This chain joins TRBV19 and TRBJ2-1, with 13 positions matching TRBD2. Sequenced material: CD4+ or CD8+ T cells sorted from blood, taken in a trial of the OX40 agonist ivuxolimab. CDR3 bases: TGTGCCACCTGGGGGGGGACTAGCGGGAAGAATGAGCAGTTCTTC. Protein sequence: CATWGGTSGKNEQFF.